Shown below are 3 T cell receptor beta chains from a single sample sequenced in a study of shared clonotypes between healthy human individuals. Sequenced by immunoSEQ multiplex PCR; TCRdb stores in-frame clones only, minus some. The repertoire consists of about 1.5 million clones, with 98% occurring once and the leading ten covering about 0.4%. Sequenced input: naive CD4+ T cells sorted from blood. Subset of the sample: CD45RA+ positively selected. These receptors were collected from a young man in good health.

The chain carries TRBV18 and TRBJ2-7, with TRBD1 as a possible D gene (6 bases). V lost 3 bases to trimming and J lost 3 bases, with 15 bases between them. Germline-derived CDR1 and CDR2 are KGHSH and LQKENI. The CDR3 consists of 15 residues. This CDR3 reads CASSPSFRDNYEQYF. The CDR3 DNA is TGTGCCAGCTCACCGTCATTCCGGGACAACTACGAGCAGTACTTC.

Note on this clone: A junction boundary mismatches the germline segment, possibly from a read error. V is TRBV27 and J is TRBJ2-7; 11 bases are a match to TRBD2. This CDR3 contains 11 residues. CDR1 MNHEY and CDR2 SMNVEV come from the germline V gene (reference sequence). The CDR3 nucleotides are TGTGCCAGCTCCAGTAGCGGGAGGGCCTTCTTC. As protein: CASSSSGRAFF.

The chain joins TRBV25-1 to TRBJ2-1; 7 bases align to TRBD2. V lost 6 bases to trimming and J lost 6 bases; unmatched junction nucleotides: 14. CDR1 and CDR2 from the germline V gene are MGHDK and SYGVNS. CDR3 length: 16 residues. CDR3 nucleotide sequence: TGTGCCAGCAGGGGCCTGACGGCGGGAGTGGGCAATGAGCAGTTCTTC. It yields the protein CASRGLTAGVGNEQFF. The complete variable domain, with remaining parts taken from reference TRBV25-1 and TRBJ2-1, reads EADIYQTPRYLVIGTGKKITLECSQTMGHDKMYWYQQDPGMELHLIHYSYGVNSTEKGDLSSESTVSRIRTEHFPLTLESARPSHTSQYLCASRGLTAGVGNEQFFGPGTRLTVL.